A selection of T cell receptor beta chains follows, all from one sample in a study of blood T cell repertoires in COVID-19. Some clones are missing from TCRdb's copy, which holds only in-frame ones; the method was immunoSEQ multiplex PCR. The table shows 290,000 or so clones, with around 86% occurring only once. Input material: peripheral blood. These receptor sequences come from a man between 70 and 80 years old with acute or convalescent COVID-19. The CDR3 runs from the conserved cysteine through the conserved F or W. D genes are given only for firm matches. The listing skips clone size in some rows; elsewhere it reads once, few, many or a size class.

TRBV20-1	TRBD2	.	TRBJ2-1	CSASPGLAFISSYNEQFF	TGCAGTGCTAGTCCGGGACTAGCGTTTATAAGCTCCTACAATGAGCAGTTCTTC
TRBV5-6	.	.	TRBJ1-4	CASSKGVTNEKLFF	TGTGCCAGCAGCAAGGGGGTTACTAATGAAAAACTGTTTTTT
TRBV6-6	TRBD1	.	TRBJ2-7	CASSYWDRGYEQYF	TGTGCCAGCAGTTACTGGGACAGGGGCTACGAGCAGTACTTC
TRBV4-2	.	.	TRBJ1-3	CASSQDPLLGDSGNTIYF	TGTGCCAGCAGCCAAGACCCACTCTTAGGAGACTCTGGAAACACCATATATTTT
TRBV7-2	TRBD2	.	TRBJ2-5	CASSYQRGGGETQYF	TGTGCCAGCAGCTATCAGCGGGGGGGAGGCGAGACCCAGTACTTC
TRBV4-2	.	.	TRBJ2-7	CASSQDPASADSFYEQYF	TGTGCCAGCAGCCAAGACCCGGCCTCAGCGGATTCGTTCTACGAGCAGTACTTC
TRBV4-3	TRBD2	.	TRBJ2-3	CASSQDRSLTSEGADTQYF	TGCGCCAGCAGCCAAGATCGGTCTTTGACTAGCGAAGGCGCAGATACGCAGTATTTT
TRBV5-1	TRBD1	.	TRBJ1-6	CASRPPGTGDNSPLHF	TGCGCCAGCAGGCCGCCCGGGACAGGGGATAATTCACCCCTCCACTTT
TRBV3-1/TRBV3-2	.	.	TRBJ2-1	CASSQSRGGNEQFF	TGTGCCAGCAGCCAGTCTCGAGGGGGAAATGAGCAGTTCTTC
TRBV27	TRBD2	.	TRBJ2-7	CASSLFPSGGAGEQYF	TGTGCCAGCAGTTTGTTCCCCTCCGGGGGGGCAGGCGAGCAGTACTTC
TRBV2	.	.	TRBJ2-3	CASRRGGAADTQYF	TGTGCCAGCAGGAGGGGCGGGGCTGCGGATACGCAGTATTTT
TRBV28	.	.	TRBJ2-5	CASMALETQYF	TGTGCCAGCATGGCTTTGGAGACCCAGTACTTC
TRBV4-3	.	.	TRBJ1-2	CASSQVEGPPNYGYTF	TGCGCCAGCAGCCAAGTTGAGGGCCCTCCGAACTATGGCTACACCTTC
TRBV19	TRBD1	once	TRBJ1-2	CASSFYLGQGGYGYTF	TGTGCCAGTAGTTTCTACCTGGGACAGGGTGGCTATGGCTACACCTTC
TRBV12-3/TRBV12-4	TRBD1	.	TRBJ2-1	CASSRSGQGEQFF	TGTGCCAGCAGCCGATCGGGACAGGGTGAGCAGTTCTTC
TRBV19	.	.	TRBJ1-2	CATRSAGARGYTF	TGTGCCACTAGATCGGCGGGGGCACGGGGCTACACCTTC
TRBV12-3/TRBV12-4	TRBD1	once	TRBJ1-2	CASSGQGDYGYTF	TGTGCCAGCAGCGGACAGGGAGACTATGGCTACACCTTC
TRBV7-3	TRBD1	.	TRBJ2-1	CASSLVGRGLHNEQFF	TGTGCCAGCAGCTTAGTGGGAAGGGGGCTCCACAATGAGCAGTTCTTC
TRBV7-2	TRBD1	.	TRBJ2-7	CASSLAGTGATYEQYF	TGTGCCAGCAGCTTAGCGGGGACAGGGGCCACCTACGAGCAGTACTTC
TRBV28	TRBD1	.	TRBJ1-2	CASSLSTGFAGYTF	TGTGCCAGCAGTCTTTCGACAGGGTTTGCCGGCTACACCTTC
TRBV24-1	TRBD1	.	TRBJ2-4	CATSDGQGGIQYF	TGTGCCACCAGTGACGGACAGGGAGGCATTCAGTACTTC
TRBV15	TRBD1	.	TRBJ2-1	CATSRHAQDRVGQFF	TGTGCCACCAGCAGACACGCCCAGGACAGGGTGGGACAGTTCTTC
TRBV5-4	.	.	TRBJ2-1	CASSLEGGKYNEQFF	TGTGCCAGCAGCTTGGAGGGGGGGAAGTACAATGAGCAGTTCTTC
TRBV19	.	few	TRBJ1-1	CASSMYPDRGDTEAFF	TGTGCCAGTAGTATGTACCCGGACAGAGGAGACACTGAAGCTTTCTTT